These 8 T cell receptor beta chains came from one sample sequenced in a study of vaccination and CD4 T cells after COVID-19. Treatment denoted: approximately 10-day PBMC culture with coronavirus spike peptide pools or control peptides (ViraFEST assay). Antigens of these TCRs are unknown. At the Johns Hopkins FTIC core, DNA taken from cultured CD4+ T cells was sequenced by way of the Oncomine TCR Beta short-read assay. TCRdb called the PCR reads again in MiXCR, with one record for every CDR3 protein. The sample carries more than 15,000 distinct CDR3 sequences, 35% to 50% recorded once. Material: CD4+ T cells from blood, cultured in vitro, obtained after SARS-CoV-2 vaccination. Source of these receptors: a human donor who had recovered from COVID-19.

CDR3 in amino acids: CASSSGGSGANVLTF. CDR3 DNA sequence: TGCGCCAGCAGCAGCGGGGGCTCTGGGGCCAACGTCCTGACTTTC. V and J are TRBV4-3 and TRBJ2-6; 8 bases are a match to TRBD2. Germline CDR1 and CDR2: LGHNA and YSLEER. V was pared by 5 bases and J by 0 bases, with 0 bases of the junction left unmatched. The CDR3 runs 15 residues.

There are a few counts of this clonotype. The chain couples TRBV7-9 to TRBJ1-3; D not resolved. The V gene lost 0 bases and the J gene lost 0 bases, with 6 bases spanning the gap. CDR1 SEHNR and CDR2 FQNEAQ come from the germline V gene (reference sequence). There are 15 residues in the CDR3. The CDR3 nucleotides read TGTGCCAGCAGCTTAGCGCTTACCTCTGGAAACACCATATATTTT. It yields the protein CASSLALTSGNTIYF.

This sequence joins TRBV11-3 and TRBJ2-2; D is undetermined. The CDR3 is made up of 14 amino acids. Germline CDR1 SGHNT, CDR2 YENEEA. V was shortened by 5 bases and J by 4 bases, with 11 bases between the two germline ends. CDR3 sequence reads: CASSDSTITGELFF. CDR3 nucleotides: TGTGCCAGCAGCGATTCCACGATCACCGGGGAGCTGTTTTTT.

J is TRBJ1-3 and V is TRBV7-2, with D uncertain. The CDR3 runs 13 residues. In germline, CDR1 is SGHTA, CDR2 FQGNSA. V dropped 0 bases and J dropped 10 bases, with 10 bases sitting between them. In nucleotides, the CDR3 is TGTGCCAGCAGCTTAGCAACCCGACCGACCATATATTTT. Translating gives CASSLATRPTIYF.

The sample holds a few counts of this clonotype. V gene TRBV7-2 combines with J gene TRBJ2-5; D unresolved. CDR1 is SGHTA and CDR2 is FQGNSA in the germline V gene. CDR3 length equals 15 residues. V lost 1 base and J lost 4, with 13 bases in between. The CDR3 protein is CASSLVWSRGETQYF. The CDR3 DNA follows: TGTGCCAGCAGCTTAGTTTGGTCTCGTGGAGAGACCCAGTACTTC.

This clonotype was observed a few times. The chain links TRBV6-1 to TRBJ1-1, with D maybe TRBD1 (6 bases). There are 14 residues in the CDR3. V gave up 6 bases and J gave up 4 bases, with 15 bases separating them. Per germline, CDR1 MNHNS and CDR2 SASEGT. The CDR3 DNA reads TGTGCCAGCAGCCGTCGAGGGGGGGGCACTGAAGCTTTCTTT. Encoded protein: CASSRRGGGTEAFF.

The genes are TRBV6-1 and TRBJ1-3; maybe TRBD1 (5 bases). The CDR3 totals 16 residues. Trimming removed 5 bases from V and 0 bases from J, with 14 bases in between. Germline V CDR1 and CDR2: MNHNS, SASEGT. The CDR3 region is CASSQTPTASGNTIYF. For the CDR3, the DNA is TGTGCCAGCAGTCAGACGCCGACAGCCTCTGGAAACACCATATATTTT.

The V gene is TRBV5-4, the J gene TRBJ2-3; the D gene is possibly TRBD2 (6 bases). Per the germline V gene, CDR1 is SGHNT and CDR2 is YYREEE (reference sequence). Trimming cost V 4 bases and J 0 bases, with 15 bases left between them. This CDR3 has 16 amino acids. The CDR3 nucleotides are TGTGCCAGCAGCAACGGGGGACTGGCTAGCACAGATACGCAGTATTTT. It is translated as CASSNGGLASTDTQYF.